This T cell receptor (beta chain) was captured by sequencing in a study of cytomegalovirus exposure and HLA in healthy donors. The CDR3 spans 15 residues. Germline V gene data show CDR1 as GTSNPN and CDR2 as SVGIG (reference sequence). Primers included in the PCR were 60 Vbeta and 13 Jbeta primers. Generated by immunoSEQ multiplex PCR, the TCRdb table keeps only in-frame clones and is missing some. The sample consists of some 90,000 clones, around 80% of them appearing once. This TCR came from a man aged 25 to 45 in good health and CMV-seropositive. The chain combines TRBV30 with TRBJ2-5; 9 nucleotides match TRBD1. The J call is uncertain, as TRBJ2-7 better fits the DNA end. The sequencing sample was made of PBMCs. The CDR3 loop is CAWRGWDRDTYEQYF. CDR3 sequence (DNA): TGTGCCTGGAGGGGCTGGGACAGGGATACCTACGAGCAGTACTTC.